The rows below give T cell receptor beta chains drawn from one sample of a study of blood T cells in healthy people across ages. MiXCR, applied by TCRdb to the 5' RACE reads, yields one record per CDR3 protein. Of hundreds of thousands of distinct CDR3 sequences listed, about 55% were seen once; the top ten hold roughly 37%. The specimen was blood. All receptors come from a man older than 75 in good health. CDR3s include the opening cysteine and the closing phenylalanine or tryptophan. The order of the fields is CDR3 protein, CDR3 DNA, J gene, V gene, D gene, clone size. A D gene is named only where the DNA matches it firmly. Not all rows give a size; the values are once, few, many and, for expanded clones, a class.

cdr3_aa: CSVGRGTGAYEQYF
cdr3_nt: TGCAGCGTTGGACGCGGGACAGGGGCCTACGAGCAGTACTTC
j_call: TRBJ2-7
v_call: TRBV29-1
d_call: TRBD1
clone_size: few

cdr3_aa: CASSSGGSSAYEQYF
cdr3_nt: TGTGCCAGCAGCTCCGGAGGTAGTTCAGCCTACGAGCAGTACTTC
j_call: TRBJ2-7
v_call: TRBV11-3
d_call: .
clone_size: once

cdr3_aa: CASSQNLAGPRNEQFF
cdr3_nt: TGTGCCAGCAGCCAAAACCTAGCGGGTCCCAGGAATGAGCAGTTCTTC
j_call: TRBJ2-1
v_call: TRBV3-1
d_call: TRBD2
clone_size: .

cdr3_aa: CSVEGDGISYEQYF
cdr3_nt: TGCAGCGTTGAGGGGGACGGGATCTCCTACGAGCAGTACTTC
j_call: TRBJ2-7
v_call: TRBV29-1
d_call: .
clone_size: many

cdr3_aa: CASSERQGQTQYF
cdr3_nt: TGCGCCAGCAGTGAGCGGCAGGGGCAGACCCAGTACTTC
j_call: TRBJ2-5
v_call: TRBV10-1
d_call: .
clone_size: .

cdr3_aa: CASSLVENTEAFF
cdr3_nt: TGTGCCAGCAGTTTAGTCGAGAACACTGAAGCTTTCTTT
j_call: TRBJ1-1
v_call: TRBV28
d_call: .
clone_size: .

cdr3_aa: CASRRLAGEETQYF
cdr3_nt: TGTGCCAGCCGAAGACTAGCGGGAGAGGAGACCCAGTACTTC
j_call: TRBJ2-5
v_call: TRBV2
d_call: TRBD2
clone_size: .

cdr3_aa: CASFRGGTSGRSEQYF
cdr3_nt: TGTGCCAGCTTTCGGGGGGGGACTAGCGGGAGATCGGAGCAGTACTTC
j_call: TRBJ2-7
v_call: TRBV6-2/TRBV6-3
d_call: TRBD2
clone_size: .

cdr3_aa: CASSPGLAAGGEQYF
cdr3_nt: TGCGCCAGCAGCCCGGGACTAGCGGCCGGGGGTGAGCAGTACTTC
j_call: TRBJ2-7
v_call: TRBV4-1
d_call: TRBD2
clone_size: once

cdr3_aa: CASSLGKGLAVAAEQFF
cdr3_nt: TGTGCCAGCAGTTTAGGAAAGGGACTAGCGGTAGCGGCAGAGCAGTTCTTC
j_call: TRBJ2-1
v_call: TRBV12-3/TRBV12-4
d_call: TRBD2
clone_size: .

cdr3_aa: CASSLGPLRDNYGYTF
cdr3_nt: TGCGCCAGCAGCTTGGGACCCCTCCGGGACAACTATGGCTACACCTTC
j_call: TRBJ1-2
v_call: TRBV5-1
d_call: .
clone_size: .

cdr3_aa: CASSQGLVTYEQYF
cdr3_nt: TGTGCCAGCAGCCAGGGACTCGTAACCTACGAGCAGTACTTC
j_call: TRBJ2-7
v_call: TRBV6-2/TRBV6-3
d_call: .
clone_size: .

cdr3_aa: CASSPSRASGRAEQFF
cdr3_nt: TGTGCCAGCAGCCCTTCTCGAGCTAGCGGGAGGGCTGAGCAGTTCTTC
j_call: TRBJ2-1
v_call: TRBV21-1
d_call: .
clone_size: .

cdr3_aa: CSVAGNTGYEQYF
cdr3_nt: TGCAGCGTTGCCGGGAACACCGGCTACGAGCAGTACTTC
j_call: TRBJ2-7
v_call: TRBV29-1
d_call: .
clone_size: few

cdr3_aa: CSAREILPTYNEQYF
cdr3_nt: TGCAGTGCTAGAGAGATTCTTCCTACCTACAATGAGCAGTACTTC
j_call: TRBJ2-5
v_call: TRBV20-1
d_call: .
clone_size: .

cdr3_aa: CASSSGLAGDGTGELFF
cdr3_nt: TGCGCCAGCAGCTCGGGACTAGCGGGAGACGGGACCGGGGAGCTGTTTTTT
j_call: TRBJ2-2
v_call: TRBV5-1
d_call: TRBD2
clone_size: .

cdr3_aa: CASSQRGPETQYF
cdr3_nt: TGTGCCAGCAGCCAACGGGGACCAGAGACCCAGTACTTC
j_call: TRBJ2-5
v_call: TRBV5-4
d_call: .
clone_size: once

cdr3_aa: CASSKGVGREGAGNQPQHF
cdr3_nt: TGTGCCAGCAGCAAAGGAGTAGGGCGTGAGGGTGCCGGGAACCAGCCCCAGCATTTT
j_call: TRBJ1-5
v_call: TRBV21-1
d_call: .
clone_size: few

cdr3_aa: CASSLPPGWATDTQYF
cdr3_nt: TGTGCCAGCAGCCTCCCCCCTGGGTGGGCCACAGATACGCAGTATTTT
j_call: TRBJ2-3
v_call: TRBV7-9
d_call: .
clone_size: .

cdr3_aa: CSARDPTSGSIYEQYF
cdr3_nt: TGCAGTGCTAGAGATCCGACTAGCGGGAGCATCTACGAGCAGTACTTC
j_call: TRBJ2-7
v_call: TRBV20-1
d_call: TRBD2
clone_size: .

cdr3_aa: CASSLVPAASYNEQFF
cdr3_nt: TGCGCCAGCAGCTTGGTACCCGCTGCCTCCTACAATGAGCAGTTCTTC
j_call: TRBJ2-1
v_call: TRBV5-1
d_call: .
clone_size: few

cdr3_aa: CASSKVGSRRTPGSTEAFF
cdr3_nt: TGTGCCAGCAGCAAAGTTGGCAGCCGAAGAACACCGGGGTCCACTGAAGCTTTCTTT
j_call: TRBJ1-1
v_call: TRBV21-1
d_call: .
clone_size: few

cdr3_aa: CSARGGGRGNGQFF
cdr3_nt: TGCAGTGCTAGAGGGGGAGGGAGAGGCAATGGGCAGTTCTTC
j_call: TRBJ2-1
v_call: TRBV20-1
d_call: TRBD2
clone_size: .

cdr3_aa: CASSPRSINTEAFF
cdr3_nt: TGTGCCAGCAGCCCCAGGTCAATTAACACTGAAGCTTTCTTT
j_call: TRBJ1-1
v_call: TRBV5-5
d_call: .
clone_size: .

cdr3_aa: CATSDRSHYGYTF
cdr3_nt: TGTGCCACCAGTGACAGGAGTCACTATGGCTACACCTTC
j_call: TRBJ1-2
v_call: TRBV24-1
d_call: .
clone_size: .

cdr3_aa: CASSKNRLAGEHRGNEQFF
cdr3_nt: TGTGCCAGCAGCAAAAATCGACTAGCGGGAGAGCATCGGGGGAATGAGCAGTTCTTC
j_call: TRBJ2-1
v_call: TRBV21-1
d_call: .
clone_size: .

cdr3_aa: CASSPVAGGWAKNIQYF
cdr3_nt: TGTGCCAGCTCACCAGTAGCGGGAGGATGGGCCAAAAACATTCAGTACTTC
j_call: TRBJ2-4
v_call: TRBV18
d_call: TRBD2
clone_size: .

cdr3_aa: CSARDLATSGRAFYNEQFF
cdr3_nt: TGCAGTGCTAGAGATCTTGCGACTAGCGGGAGGGCTTTTTACAATGAGCAGTTCTTC
j_call: TRBJ2-1
v_call: TRBV20-1
d_call: TRBD2
clone_size: few

cdr3_aa: CAWRGLRGLFF
cdr3_nt: TGTGCCTGGAGGGGACTCCGGGGGCTGTTTTTT
j_call: TRBJ2-2
v_call: TRBV30
d_call: .
clone_size: once

cdr3_aa: CSAASGSSYEQYF
cdr3_nt: TGCAGTGCGGCTAGCGGGAGTAGCTACGAGCAGTACTTC
j_call: TRBJ2-7
v_call: TRBV20-1
d_call: TRBD2
clone_size: few

cdr3_aa: CATVPNGRNEQFF
cdr3_nt: TGTGCCACCGTCCCAAACGGGAGGAATGAGCAGTTCTTC
j_call: TRBJ2-1
v_call: TRBV6-2/TRBV6-3
d_call: TRBD2
clone_size: .

cdr3_aa: CASSLRRAVTDTQYF
cdr3_nt: TGTGCCAGCAGCTTACGACGGGCCGTCACAGATACGCAGTATTTT
j_call: TRBJ2-3
v_call: TRBV7-2
d_call: .
clone_size: .

cdr3_aa: CASSFGGGGETQYF
cdr3_nt: TGCGCCAGCAGCTTCGGAGGCGGGGGAGAGACCCAGTACTTC
j_call: TRBJ2-5
v_call: TRBV5-1
d_call: TRBD2
clone_size: .

cdr3_aa: CSARVSGVNNEQFF
cdr3_nt: TGCAGTGCTAGAGTTAGCGGGGTCAACAATGAGCAGTTCTTC
j_call: TRBJ2-1
v_call: TRBV20-1
d_call: TRBD2
clone_size: .

cdr3_aa: CASSSDRAFEQYF
cdr3_nt: TGTGCCAGCAGCTCCGACAGGGCCTTCGAGCAGTACTTC
j_call: TRBJ2-7
v_call: TRBV7-9
d_call: TRBD1
clone_size: .

cdr3_aa: CASTQGSNTEAFF
cdr3_nt: TGTGCCAGCACCCAGGGGTCGAACACTGAAGCTTTCTTT
j_call: TRBJ1-1
v_call: TRBV7-2
d_call: .
clone_size: .

cdr3_aa: CASSVGQGGYGYTF
cdr3_nt: TGTGCCAGCAGCGTGGGACAGGGAGGCTATGGCTACACCTTC
j_call: TRBJ1-2
v_call: TRBV9
d_call: TRBD1
clone_size: few

cdr3_aa: CASSPRPPDTNEKLFF
cdr3_nt: TGTGCCAGCAGCCCTAGGCCCCCAGATACTAATGAAAAACTGTTTTTT
j_call: TRBJ1-4
v_call: TRBV5-5
d_call: .
clone_size: .

cdr3_aa: CASSPGGGNGYEKLFF
cdr3_nt: TGTGCCAGCAGCCCGGGCGGCGGGAATGGGTATGAAAAACTGTTTTTT
j_call: TRBJ1-4
v_call: TRBV4-2
d_call: .
clone_size: .

cdr3_aa: CATSEGTDTQYF
cdr3_nt: TGTGCCACCAGTGAGGGCACAGATACGCAGTATTTT
j_call: TRBJ2-3
v_call: TRBV24-1
d_call: .
clone_size: .

cdr3_aa: CSANPFNRQTYEQYF
cdr3_nt: TGCAGTGCTAACCCCTTCAACCGACAGACCTACGAGCAGTACTTC
j_call: TRBJ2-7
v_call: TRBV20-1
d_call: .
clone_size: .

cdr3_aa: CSGGRAAKNIQYF
cdr3_nt: TGCAGTGGGGGGAGGGCCGCCAAAAACATTCAGTACTTC
j_call: TRBJ2-4
v_call: TRBV20-1
d_call: TRBD2
clone_size: .

cdr3_aa: CAIGLLGLGQETQYF
cdr3_nt: TGTGCCATCGGTCTATTAGGGCTAGGTCAAGAGACCCAGTACTTC
j_call: TRBJ2-5
v_call: TRBV10-3
d_call: .
clone_size: .

cdr3_aa: CASSLKGGQETQYF
cdr3_nt: TGCGCCAGCAGCTTGAAGGGTGGGCAAGAGACCCAGTACTTC
j_call: TRBJ2-5
v_call: TRBV5-1
d_call: .
clone_size: few

cdr3_aa: CASSQGSGEQFF
cdr3_nt: TGTGCCAGCAGCCAAGGATCTGGTGAGCAGTTCTTC
j_call: TRBJ2-1
v_call: TRBV3-1
d_call: .
clone_size: .